A selection of T cell receptor beta chains follows, all from one sample in a study of low-dose radiotherapy and immunotherapy resistance in tumors. In TCRdb, the reads were re-called with MiXCR into one record per CDR3 protein. The table has around 79,000 distinct CDR3 sequences, 15% to 20% seen once; the top ten hold about 5.5%. The input for sequencing was PBMCs, taken before treatment. The origin of the receptors is a male donor with prostate cancer. Both conserved end residues are part of each CDR3. A D gene is named only where the DNA matches it firmly. The size entry is marked missing in some rows and otherwise reads once, few, many or a size class.

NA	NA	TRBV28	TRBJ2-2	TGTGCCAGCGTCGAGGCGAACACCGGGGAGCTGTTTTTT	CASVEANTGELFF
NA	NA	TRBV11-2	TRBJ2-3	TGTGCCAGCAGCTTAGACGGATCTCCCAGTTTTTTTTACACAGATACGCAGTATTTT	CASSLDGSPSFFYTDTQYF
many	NA	TRBV5-1	TRBJ1-1	TGCGCCAGCAGCTTACAACAGTCTAACACTGAAGCTTTCTTT	CASSLQQSNTEAFF
NA	TRBD1	TRBV5-3	TRBJ2-3	TGTGCCAGCAGCGCAAAGAGGGACAGCCACACAGATACGCAGTATTTT	CASSAKRDSHTDTQYF
NA	NA	TRBV1	TRBJ1-5	TGCACCAGCAGCCAACGGGGGGGCAATCAGCCCCAGCATTTT	CTSSQRGGNQPQHF
many	TRBD1	TRBV4-2	TRBJ1-3	TGTGCCAGCAGCTTGACAGGGGACACCCGCTCTGGAAACACCATATATTTT	CASSLTGDTRSGNTIYF
NA	TRBD1	TRBV28	TRBJ1-1	TGTGCCAGCGTTACAGGGGCCGTGAACACTGAAGCTTTCTTT	CASVTGAVNTEAFF
NA	TRBD1	TRBV13	TRBJ2-7	TGTGCCAGCAGCACTCCGGGACAGGGGATCGACGAGCAGTACTTC	CASSTPGQGIDEQYF
many	TRBD2	TRBV20-1	TRBJ2-1	TGCAGTGCTAGAGCTCTAGCGGGAGTCAATGAGCAGTTCTTC	CSARALAGVNEQFF
many	NA	TRBV7-2	TRBJ2-7	TGTGCCAGCAGCTTAGTGGGACAATACGAGCAGTACTTC	CASSLVGQYEQYF
many	NA	TRBV7-2	TRBJ2-7	TGTGCCAGCAGCGGACACGGGGGTTCGGGGGAGCAGTACTTC	CASSGHGGSGEQYF
many	NA	TRBV3-1	TRBJ1-3	TGTGCCAGCAGTGACTTCCAGAGCCCCTCTGGAAACACCATATATTTT	CASSDFQSPSGNTIYF